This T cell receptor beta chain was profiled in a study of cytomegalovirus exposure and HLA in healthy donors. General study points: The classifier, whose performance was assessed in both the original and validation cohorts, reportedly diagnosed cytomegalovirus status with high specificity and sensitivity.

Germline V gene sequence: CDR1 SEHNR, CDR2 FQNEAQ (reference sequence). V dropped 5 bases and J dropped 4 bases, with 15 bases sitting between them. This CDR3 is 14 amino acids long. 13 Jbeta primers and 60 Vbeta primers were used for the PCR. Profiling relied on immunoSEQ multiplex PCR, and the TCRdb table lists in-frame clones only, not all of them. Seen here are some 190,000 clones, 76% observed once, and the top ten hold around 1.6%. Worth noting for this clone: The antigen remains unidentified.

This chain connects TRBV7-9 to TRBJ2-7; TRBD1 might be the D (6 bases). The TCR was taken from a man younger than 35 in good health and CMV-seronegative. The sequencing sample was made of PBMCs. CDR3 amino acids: CASSLLGDTYEQYF. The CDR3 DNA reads TGTGCCAGCAGCCTACTCGGGGACACTTACGAGCAGTACTTC.